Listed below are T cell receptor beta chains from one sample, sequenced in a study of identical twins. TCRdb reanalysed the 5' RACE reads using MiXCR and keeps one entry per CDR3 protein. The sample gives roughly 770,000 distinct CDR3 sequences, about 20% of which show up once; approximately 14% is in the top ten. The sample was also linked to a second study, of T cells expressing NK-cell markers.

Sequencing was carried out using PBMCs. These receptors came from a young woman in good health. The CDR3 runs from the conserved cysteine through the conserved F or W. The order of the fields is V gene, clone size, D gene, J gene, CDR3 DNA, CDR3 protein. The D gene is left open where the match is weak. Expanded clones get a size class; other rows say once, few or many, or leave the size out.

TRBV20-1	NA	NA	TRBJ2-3	TGCAGTGCTAAGGTCATCACAGATACGCAGTATTTT	CSAKVITDTQYF
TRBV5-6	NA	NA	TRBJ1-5	TGTGCCAGCAGCTTGTATGGGTATAGCAATCAGCCCCAGCATTTT	CASSLYGYSNQPQHF
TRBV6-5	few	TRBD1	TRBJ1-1	TGTGCCAGCAGTTACTGGCCGCAGGGGGGTTCTGAAGCTTTCTTT	CASSYWPQGGSEAFF
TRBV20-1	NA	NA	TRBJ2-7	TGCAGTGCTAGAGAGGACATACCCCGCGAGCAGTACTTC	CSAREDIPREQYF
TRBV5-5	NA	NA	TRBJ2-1	TGTGCCAGCAGCCCGAGCCCGGCGAGTGAATACAATGAGCAGTTCTTC	CASSPSPASEYNEQFF
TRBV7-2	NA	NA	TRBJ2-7	TGTGCCAGCAGCCCCACTGCGGGGCCTTATTACGAGCAGTACTTC	CASSPTAGPYYEQYF
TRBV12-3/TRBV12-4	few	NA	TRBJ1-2	TGTGCCAGCAGTTTCGACATCTATGGCTACACCTTC	CASSFDIYGYTF
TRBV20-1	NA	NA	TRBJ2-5	TGCAGTGCTAACAGGGAGGAGACCCAGTACTTC	CSANREETQYF
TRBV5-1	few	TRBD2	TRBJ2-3	TGCGCCAGCAGCGCGCTAGCGGGAGACACAGATACGCAGTATTTT	CASSALAGDTDTQYF
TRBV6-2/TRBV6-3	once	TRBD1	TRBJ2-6	TGTGCCAGCAGTTACGACGGGACAGGGGGGTCTGGGGCCAACGTCCTGACTTTC	CASSYDGTGGSGANVLTF
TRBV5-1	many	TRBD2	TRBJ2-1	TGCGCCAGCAGCTCACCGGGACTATTCACCTACAATGAGCAGTTCTTC	CASSSPGLFTYNEQFF
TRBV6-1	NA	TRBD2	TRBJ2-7	TGTGCCAGCAGACCCCCAGCGGGAGTACGCGAGCAGTACTTC	CASRPPAGVREQYF
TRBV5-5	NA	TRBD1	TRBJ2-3	TGTGCCAGCAGCTTGCGACAGGGGTTAGCAGATACGCAGTATTTT	CASSLRQGLADTQYF
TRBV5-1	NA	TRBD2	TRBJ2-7	TGCGCCAGCAGCTGGGGACTAGCGGATATTGACTACGAGCAGCACTTC	CASSWGLADIDYEQHF
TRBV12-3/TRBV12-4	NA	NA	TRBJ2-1	TGTGCCAGCAGTTTTCGGGTTTCTGCGTACAATGAGCAGTTCTTC	CASSFRVSAYNEQFF
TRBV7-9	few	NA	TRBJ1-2	TGTGCCAGCCTCCCGGACAGCGCGAACTATGGCTACACCTTC	CASLPDSANYGYTF